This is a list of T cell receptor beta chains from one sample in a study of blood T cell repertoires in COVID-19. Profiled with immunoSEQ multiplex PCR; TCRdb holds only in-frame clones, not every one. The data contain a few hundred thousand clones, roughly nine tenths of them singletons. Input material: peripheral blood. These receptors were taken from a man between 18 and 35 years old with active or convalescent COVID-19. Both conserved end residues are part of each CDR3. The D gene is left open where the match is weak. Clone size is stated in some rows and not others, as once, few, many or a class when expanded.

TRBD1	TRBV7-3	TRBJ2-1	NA	CASSPGTGDNEQFF	TGTGCCAGCAGCCCCGGGACAGGAGATAATGAGCAGTTCTTC
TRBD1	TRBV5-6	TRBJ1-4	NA	CASSLYRDRGEKLFF	TGTGCCAGCAGCCTTTACCGGGACAGGGGAGAAAAACTGTTTTTT
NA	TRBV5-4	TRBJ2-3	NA	CASSRLRTDTDTQYF	TGTGCCAGCAGCCGATTGAGGACAGACACAGATACGCAGTATTTT
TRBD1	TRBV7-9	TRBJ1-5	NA	CASSPTGDSNQPQHF	TGTGCCAGCAGCCCAACAGGGGACAGCAATCAGCCCCAGCATTTT
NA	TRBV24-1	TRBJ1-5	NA	CATSRHQPQHF	TGTGCCACCTCGAGGCATCAGCCCCAGCATTTT
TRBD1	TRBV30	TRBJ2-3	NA	CAWSPTGPTDTQYF	TGTGCCTGGAGTCCGACAGGGCCCACAGATACGCAGTATTTT
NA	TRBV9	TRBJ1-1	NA	CASSVGQGQPAFF	TGTGCCAGCAGCGTAGGTCAGGGCCAGCCGGCTTTCTTT
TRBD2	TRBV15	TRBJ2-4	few	CATSRGERGLNIQYF	TGTGCCACCAGCAGAGGTGAGCGGGGGCTCAACATTCAGTACTTC
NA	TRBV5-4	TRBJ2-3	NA	CASSDEVGTDTQYF	TGTGCCAGCAGCGACGAGGTAGGCACAGATACGCAGTATTTT
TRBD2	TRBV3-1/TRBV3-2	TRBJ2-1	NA	CASSYGTSGVNEQFF	TGTGCCAGCAGCTACGGGACTAGCGGGGTTAATGAGCAGTTCTTC
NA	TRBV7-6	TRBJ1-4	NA	CASSLNGLGTNEKLFF	TGTGCCAGCAGCTTGAACGGACTCGGCACTAATGAAAAACTGTTTTTT
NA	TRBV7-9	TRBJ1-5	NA	CASSTAAHSNQPQHF	TGTGCCAGCAGCACTGCGGCCCATAGCAATCAGCCCCAGCATTTT
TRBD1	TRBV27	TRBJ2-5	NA	CASSITGDSIETQYF	TGTGCCAGCAGTATCACAGGGGATAGTATAGAGACCCAGTACTTC
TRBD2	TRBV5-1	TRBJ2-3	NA	CASSFAAGGGDTQYF	TGCGCCAGCAGCTTCGCTGCGGGGGGGGGAGATACGCAGTATTTT
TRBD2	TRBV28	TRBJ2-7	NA	CASRSAGSSYEQYF	TGTGCCAGCAGGTCAGCGGGAAGCTCCTACGAGCAGTACTTC
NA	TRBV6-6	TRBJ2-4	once	CASSPQVHLAKNIQYF	TGTGCCAGCAGTCCCCAGGTACATCTAGCCAAAAACATTCAGTACTTC
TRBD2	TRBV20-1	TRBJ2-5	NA	CSASWASGTQETQYF	TGCAGTGCTAGTTGGGCTAGCGGGACTCAAGAGACCCAGTACTTC
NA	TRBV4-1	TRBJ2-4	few	CASSPATGIQYF	TGCGCCAGCAGCCCGGCGACTGGAATTCAGTACTTC
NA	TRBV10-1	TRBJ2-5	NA	CASSESRVGGGETQYF	TGCGCCAGCAGTGAGTCGAGGGTGGGAGGAGGGGAGACCCAGTACTTC
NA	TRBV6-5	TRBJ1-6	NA	CASSQVSYNSPLHF	TGTGCCAGCAGCCAGGTCTCCTATAATTCACCCCTCCACTTT
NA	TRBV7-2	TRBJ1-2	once	CASSLDIDYGYTF	TGTGCCAGCAGTTTAGACATTGACTATGGCTACACCTTC
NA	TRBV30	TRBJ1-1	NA	CAWNAGIRSTEAFF	TGTGCCTGGAACGCAGGGATTCGGAGCACTGAAGCTTTCTTT
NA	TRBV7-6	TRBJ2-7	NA	CASSSRSADEQYF	TGTGCCAGCAGCTCTAGGTCGGCAGACGAGCAGTACTTC
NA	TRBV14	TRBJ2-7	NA	CASSHRTISYEQYF	TGTGCCAGCAGCCACAGGACTATTTCCTACGAGCAGTACTTC
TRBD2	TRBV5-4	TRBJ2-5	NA	CASSLRTSGMETQYF	TGTGCCAGCAGCCTTCGGACTAGCGGGATGGAGACCCAGTACTTC
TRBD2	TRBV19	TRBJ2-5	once	CASSMVAGIQETQYF	TGTGCCAGTAGTATGGTAGCGGGGATCCAAGAGACCCAGTACTTC
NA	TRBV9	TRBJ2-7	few	CASSVGPASYEQYF	TGTGCCAGCAGCGTAGGGCCAGCGTCCTACGAGCAGTACTTC
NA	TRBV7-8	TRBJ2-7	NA	CASSLGVGAYEQYF	TGTGCCAGCAGCTTAGGGGTAGGGGCCTACGAGCAGTACTTC
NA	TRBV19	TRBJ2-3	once	CASSYGDTQYF	TGTGCCAGTAGTTACGGGGATACGCAGTATTTT
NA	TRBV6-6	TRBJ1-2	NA	CASIERGPARRGYTF	TGTGCCAGCATCGAGCGGGGGCCCGCCCGGCGTGGCTACACCTTC
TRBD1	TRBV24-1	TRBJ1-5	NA	CATSDSRDSSNQPQHF	TGTGCCACCAGTGACTCCCGGGACAGTAGCAATCAGCCCCAGCATTTT
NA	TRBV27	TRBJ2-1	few	CASSRSAYNEQFF	TGTGCCAGCAGTCGCTCGGCCTACAATGAGCAGTTCTTC
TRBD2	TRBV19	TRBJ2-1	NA	CASRAQGLAGGPPNEQFF	TGTGCCAGTAGAGCCCAAGGACTAGCGGGAGGGCCCCCCAATGAGCAGTTCTTC
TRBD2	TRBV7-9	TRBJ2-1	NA	CASSRGGLVRNEQFF	TGTGCCAGCAGCCGCGGGGGACTAGTGAGGAATGAGCAGTTCTTC
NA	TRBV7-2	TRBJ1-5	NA	CASSLTVSNQPQHF	TGTGCCAGCAGCTTAACAGTGAGCAATCAGCCCCAGCATTTT
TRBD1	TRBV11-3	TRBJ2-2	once	CASSLDLTGGPGELFF	TGTGCCAGCAGCTTAGATCTTACAGGGGGGCCCGGGGAGCTGTTTTTT
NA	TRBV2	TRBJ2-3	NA	CASSADSAAVSTDTQYF	TGTGCCAGCAGTGCCGACAGCGCCGCTGTTAGCACAGATACGCAGTATTTT
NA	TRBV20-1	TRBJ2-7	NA	CSASRDEQYF	TGCAGTGCTTCGAGGGACGAGCAGTACTTC
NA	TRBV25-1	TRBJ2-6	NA	CASSASGANVLTF	TGTGCCAGCAGTGCTTCTGGGGCCAACGTCCTGACTTTC
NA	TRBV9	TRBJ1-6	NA	CASSVAGSPGSPLHF	TGTGCCAGCAGCGTAGCTGGATCGCCCGGGTCACCCCTCCACTTT
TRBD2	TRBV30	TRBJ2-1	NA	CAFKGLAANNEQFF	TGTGCCTTTAAGGGCCTAGCGGCGAACAATGAGCAGTTCTTC
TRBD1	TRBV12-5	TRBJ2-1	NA	CASGRGQVSNEQFF	TGTGCTAGTGGCCGGGGACAGGTCTCCAATGAGCAGTTCTTC
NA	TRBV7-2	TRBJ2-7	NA	CASSPLGSSYEQYF	TGTGCCAGCAGCCCCCTCGGGAGCTCCTACGAGCAGTACTTC
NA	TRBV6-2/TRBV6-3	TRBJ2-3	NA	CASSYSPGDTQYF	TGTGCCAGCAGTTACTCCCCCGGAGATACGCAGTATTTT
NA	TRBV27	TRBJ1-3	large	CASSLNGGNTIYF	TGTGCCAGCAGCCTGAATGGGGGGAACACCATATATTTT
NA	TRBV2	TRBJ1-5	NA	CASSETSSNQPQHF	TGTGCCAGCAGTGAGACATCGAGCAATCAGCCCCAGCATTTT
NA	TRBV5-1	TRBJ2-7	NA	CASTNPGLLYEQYF	TGCGCCAGCACGAATCCGGGACTTCTCTACGAGCAGTACTTC
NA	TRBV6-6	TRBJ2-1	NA	CASSYVRGGGTHEQFF	TGTGCCAGCAGTTATGTCCGTGGGGGGGGGACACATGAGCAGTTCTTC
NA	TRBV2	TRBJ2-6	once	CASSEMASGANVLTF	TGTGCCAGCAGTGAAATGGCATCTGGGGCCAACGTCCTGACTTTC
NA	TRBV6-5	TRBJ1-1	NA	CARAVGPNTEAFF	TGTGCCAGGGCGGTAGGCCCCAACACTGAAGCTTTCTTT
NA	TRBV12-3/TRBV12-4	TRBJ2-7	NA	CASSLNNYEQYF	TGTGCCAGCAGTTTGAACAACTACGAGCAGTACTTC